Listed here are 7 T cell receptor beta chains from one sample, sequenced in a study of cytomegalovirus exposure and HLA in healthy donors (dated by TCRdb to about 2017). Receptor amplification or capture employed the immunoSEQ multiplex PCR assay. Drawn from immuneACCESS, this table holds only the in-frame rearrangements with V and J called that TCRdb kept. Clones are partly lost; checked studies trace under half to an unresolved V gene and leave the rest unexplained. For this sample there are some 48,000 clones; about 90% appear just once. The ten biggest clones cover about 6.7% of the sample. Sequenced sample: PBMCs. The receptors were sampled from a woman between 25 and 40 years old in good health and CMV-seronegative.

The V call is TRBV11-3, the J call TRBJ1-1, with D perhaps TRBD1 (5 bases). Looked up from germline, CDR1 is SGHNT and CDR2 is YENEEA. V lost 4 bases, J lost 8 bases, and 20 bases lay in between. CDR3 size: 15 residues. DNA for the CDR3: TGTGCCAGCAGCTGGGGCGGGACGGCTGGTGCGGAAGCTTTCTTT. This encodes CASSWGGTAGAEAFF.

The chain uses TRBV5-4 and TRBJ2-7, with a tentative D call TRBD1 (6 bases). Trimming removed 3 bases at V and 6 bases at J, with 13 bases between. CDR1 is SGHNT, CDR2 YYREEE, per germline (reference sequence). The CDR3 is 13 amino acids. Here the CDR3 reads CASSSGQKGEQYF. The CDR3 coding sequence is TGTGCCAGCAGCTCCGGACAGAAAGGCGAGCAGTACTTC. Drawing the rest from reference TRBV5-4 and TRBJ2-7, the complete variable domain is ETGVTQSPTHLIKTRGQQVTLRCSSQSGHNTVSWYQQALGQGPQFIFQYYREEENGRGNFPPRFSGLQFPNYSSELNVNALELDDSALYLCASSSGQKGEQYFGPGTRLTVT.

This chain connects TRBV5-1 to TRBJ1-2; 7 bases agree with TRBD1. V lost 2 bases to trimming and J lost 4 bases; unmatched junction nucleotides: 5. The length of the CDR3 is 14 residues. Germline-derived CDR1 and CDR2 are SGHRS and YFSETQ. This chain's CDR3 is CASSFRDSSYGYTF. In nucleotides, the CDR3 is TGCGCCAGCAGCTTTAGGGACAGCTCCTATGGCTACACCTTC.

V usage is TRBV11-2 and J usage is TRBJ1-1; D possibly corresponds to TRBD1 (6 bases). This CDR3 has 14 amino acids. Germline loops: CDR1 SGHAT, CDR2 FQNNGV. V lost 3 bases to trimming and J lost 2 bases, with 10 bases between them. CDR3 protein: CASSFPGANTEAFF. In DNA, the CDR3 is TGTGCCAGCAGCTTCCCAGGGGCCAACACTGAAGCTTTCTTT. Looking up the rest from reference TRBV11-2 and TRBJ1-1 gives the full variable domain: EAGVAQSPRYKIIEKRQSVAFWCNPISGHATLYWYQQILGQGPKLLIQFQNNGVVDDSQLPKDRFSAERLKGVDSTLKIQPAKLEDSAVYLCASSFPGANTEAFFGQGTRLTVV.

V usage is TRBV4-3 and J usage is TRBJ2-2; 8 bases match TRBD2. Losses at the gene ends were 1 base for V and 5 bases for J; bases not matched to a gene: 12. The CDR3 is 18 residues long. Germline CDR1 reads LGHNA; CDR2 reads YSLEER. This CDR3 is CASSQVLSTGGGTGELFF. As DNA, the CDR3 is TGCGCCAGCAGCCAAGTTTTAAGCACCGGGGGGGGGACCGGGGAGCTGTTTTTT.

This chain uses TRBV5-6 with TRBJ2-2; 11 bases fit TRBD2. This CDR3 has 15 residues. Germline V lookup: CDR1 SGHDT, CDR2 YYEEEE. J lost 7 bases, V lost 1 base, and 3 bases had no gene match. The CDR3: CASSLTSGRFGELFF. The CDR3 DNA reads TGTGCCAGCAGCTTGACTAGCGGGAGATTCGGGGAGCTGTTTTTT.

The rearrangement links TRBV27 to TRBJ2-5; 11 bases fit TRBD2. The length of the CDR3 is 16 residues. V was pared by 1 base and J by 2 bases, with 3 bases of the junction left unmatched. Per the germline V gene, CDR1 is MNHEY and CDR2 is SMNVEV (reference sequence). CDR3 bases: TGTGCCAGCAGTTTATATCTAGCGGGAGGTCAAGAGACCCAGTACTTC. It yields the protein CASSLYLAGGQETQYF.